These 27 T cell receptor beta chains share one sample of origin, sequenced in a study of beta chain features in type 1 diabetes. Study observations and caveats: Shortening of TCRB CDR3s, moderate but significant, appeared in all four CD4+ subsets of Type 1 diabetes patients.

Every bit of the isolated RNA underwent reverse transcription, so sequencing read expressed TCRB transcripts. Libraries were prepared by immunoSEQ multiplex PCR; TCRdb keeps only in-frame clonotypes and omits some of them. This sample has approximately 250,000 clones, with roughly 17% found just once. Their antigens remain unidentified. The sample was naive CD4+ T cells from blood. These receptors were obtained from a man aged 25-45 years with type 1 diabetes.

The rearrangement uses TRBV5-1 and TRBJ1-1; tentatively, D is TRBD1 (5 bases). V was shortened by 4 bases and J by 0 bases, with 16 bases between the two germline ends. CDR3 length equals 16 residues. Germline CDR1 SGHRS, CDR2 YFSETQ. The CDR3 DNA sequence: TGCGCCAGCAGCGCACCGGGGGAAACCGTGAACACTGAAGCTTTCTTT. It translates to CASSAPGETVNTEAFF. The entire variable domain, with the rest obtained from reference TRBV5-1 and TRBJ1-1, is as follows: KAGVTQTPRYLIKTRGQQVTLSCSPISGHRSVSWYQQTPGQGLQFLFEYFSETQRNKGNFPGRFSGRQFSNSRSEMNVSTLELGDSALYLCASSAPGETVNTEAFFGQGTRLTVV.

This chain links TRBV9 with TRBJ2-1; TRBD2 aligns across 14 bases. Germline CDR1 SGDLS, CDR2 YYNGEE. The CDR3 has 15 residues. The trim removed 2 bases at V and 6 bases at J, leaving 1 base unmatched. The CDR3 region is CASSVGTSGSNEQFF. The CDR3 region has the DNA TGTGCCAGCAGCGTCGGGACTAGCGGGAGCAATGAGCAGTTCTTC.

The chain is built from TRBV19 and TRBJ2-7; D may correspond to TRBD1 or TRBD2 (6 bases each). Trimming removed 8 bases from V and 2 bases from J, with 13 bases in between. The CDR3 loop spans 13 amino acids. Germline CDR1 LNHDA, CDR2 SQIVND (reference sequence). Here the CDR3 reads CASGTPGAYEQYF. The CDR3 region has the DNA TGTGCCAGTGGGACACCGGGGGCCTACGAGCAGTACTTC.

This chain joins TRBV7-2 and TRBJ1-5, with D possibly TRBD1 on 5 matching bases. The CDR3 contains 14 residues. Germline loops: CDR1 SGHTA, CDR2 FQGNSA. With 5 bases removed from V and 4 bases from J, the gap between germline ends came to 12 bases. Written as DNA, the CDR3 is TGTGCCAGCAGCCTACGACAGTCGAATCAGCCCCAGCATTTT. This encodes CASSLRQSNQPQHF.

This clone was seen a handful of times. The rearrangement joins TRBV29-1 to TRBJ2-7, with TRBD1 as a possible D gene (6 bases). Trimming cost V 0 bases and J 6 bases, with 18 bases left between them. CDR3 size: 15 residues. Germline V gene sequence: CDR1 SQVTM, CDR2 ANQGSEA. The CDR3 sequence: CSVEDSTPGESEQYF. The CDR3 DNA is TGCAGCGTTGAAGATAGTACGCCAGGGGAATCCGAGCAGTACTTC.

CDR3 nucleotide sequence: TGTGCCAGCAGCTTGTCCAGAGGCAGCAATGAGCAGTTCTTC. This translates into CASSLSRGSNEQFF. The genes are TRBV5-6 and TRBJ2-1; D is unclear. The CDR3 runs to 14 residues. Germline V gives CDR1 SGHDT, CDR2 YYEEEE. The germline V and J ends were trimmed by 1 base and 6 bases, with 11 bases remaining between them.

This clone turned up a few times. V and J are TRBV29-1 and TRBJ1-2; TRBD1 matches at 8 bases. Germline assignment: CDR1 SQVTM and CDR2 ANQGSEA. J gave up 14 bases and V 3 bases, and 11 bases lay outside the gene matches. The CDR3 has 12 amino acids. The CDR3 is CSVDRTGSNPTF. The CDR3 DNA reads TGCAGCGTTGACAGGACAGGGTCTAACCCTACCTTC.

With regard to this clone: Mismatch with germline at one junction end may stem from a read error. The chain carries TRBV5-1 and TRBJ2-7; D not resolved. The germline gives CDR1 SGHRS, CDR2 YFSETQ. CDR3 length: 13 amino acids. The CDR3: CASTLVGSYEQYF. The DNA of the CDR3 is TGCGCCAGCACCTTGGTTGGATCCTACGAGCAGTACTTC.

This clone occurred a few times. The chain combines TRBV21-1 with TRBJ1-1; the table's D gene call, TRBD1, was not cross checked with the DNA. TRBV21-1 counts as a pseudogene. CDR3 size: 14 residues. The CDR3 sequence is CASTPDAGNTEAFF. In nucleotides, the CDR3 is TGTGCCAGCACCCCAGACGCAGGAAACACTGAAGCTTTCTTT.

The V and J genes are TRBV9 and TRBJ1-2; TRBD1 matches 8 bases. Germline CDR1 SGDLS, CDR2 YYNGEE. This CDR3 is 13 amino acids long. V dropped 3 bases and J dropped 6; count of bases not matched to a gene: 4. CDR3 sequence (DNA): TGTGCCAGCAGCGCCTACAGGGGGGATGGCTACACCTTC. Residues: CASSAYRGDGYTF.

The DNA of the CDR3 is TGCAGTGCTAGGCACTTCTTCGAGCAGTACTTC. Protein: CSARHFFEQYF. The J gene is TRBJ2-7, the V gene TRBV20-1, with unresolved D. This CDR3 contains 11 residues. The germline V gene encodes CDR1 DFQATT and CDR2 SNEGSKA (reference sequence). V was cut by 3 bases and J by 6 bases, with 9 bases left in between.

This clone was picked up a small number of times. The V and J genes are TRBV2 and TRBJ2-5; no clear D. The CDR3 loop spans 14 amino acids. Trimming removed 5 bases from V and 2 bases from J, with 12 bases in between. Germline V gives CDR1 SNHLY, CDR2 FYNNEI. The CDR3 here is CASSIRTDQETQYF. CDR3 DNA sequence: TGTGCCAGCAGTATAAGGACGGATCAAGAGACCCAGTACTTC.

The chain carries TRBV4-3 and TRBJ2-7, with D perhaps matching TRBD1 (6 bases). V lost 2 bases to trimming and J lost 0 bases, with 11 bases between them. CDR3 length: 15 amino acids. CDR1 and CDR2 (germline): LGHNA, YSLEER. Written as DNA, the CDR3 is TGCGCCAGCAGCCAATTTACAGGGAGCTCCTACGAGCAGTACTTC. This translates into CASSQFTGSSYEQYF.

Comments on this clone: Other DNA sequences in this sample translate to the same CDR3. The gene calls are TRBV29-1 and TRBJ1-5; no definite D call. Germline V gene sequence: CDR1 SQVTM, CDR2 ANQGSEA. Trimming stripped 4 bases from V and 3 bases from J, with 7 bases between. This CDR3 has 12 residues. The CDR3 protein is CSVGQFNQPQHF. DNA of the CDR3: TGCAGCGTTGGCCAGTTCAATCAGCCCCAGCATTTT.

This clone turned up a few times. The chain has TRBV30 and TRBJ1-4, with unresolved D. V lost 6 bases and J lost 7, with 6 bases in between. Germline lookup yields CDR1 GTSNPN and CDR2 SVGIG (reference sequence). CDR3 length: 10 amino acids. DNA of the CDR3: TGTGCCTGTCTCCGTGAAAAACTGTTTTTT. Its protein product is CACLREKLFF.

The genes are TRBV29-1 and TRBJ2-5, with 7 bases aligning to TRBD1. Looked up from germline, CDR1 is SQVTM and CDR2 is ANQGSEA. CDR3 length: 11 amino acids. J lost 8 bases, V lost 6 bases, and 6 bases had no gene match. The CDR3 bases are TGCAGCGTACCTACAGGGGTTACCCAGTACTTC. Translated, it gives CSVPTGVTQYF.

The genes are TRBV9 and TRBJ2-3; tentatively, D is TRBD2 (6 bases). V lost 0 bases and J lost 2, with 10 bases in between. The CDR3 length is 15 residues. Germline lookup yields CDR1 SGDLS and CDR2 YYNGEE. In DNA, the CDR3 is TGTGCCAGCAGCGTAGAGGGACTTCCCACAGATACGCAGTATTTT. Protein: CASSVEGLPTDTQYF.

This clone was counted between two and nine times. The chain employs TRBV30 and TRBJ1-2; the match to TRBD1 covers 9 bases. The germline gives CDR1 GTSNPN, CDR2 SVGIG (reference sequence). V shed 3 bases, J shed 6 bases, and the junction held 17 bases outside the gene matches. The CDR3 is made up of 17 amino acids. Here the CDR3 reads CAWSGTGGLTPRDGYTF. In DNA, the CDR3 is TGTGCCTGGAGCGGTACAGGGGGCTTAACCCCACGGGATGGCTACACCTTC.

The V gene is TRBV7-2, the J gene TRBJ2-7, with no clear D. V was cut by 1 base and J by 1 base, with 11 bases left in between. The germline CDR1 and CDR2 sequences are SGHTA and FQGNSA. CDR3 length: 15 amino acids. The CDR3: CASSLGHGRSYEQYF. CDR3 coding DNA: TGTGCCAGCAGCTTAGGCCATGGCAGGTCCTACGAGCAGTACTTC. The full variable domain, with the rest looked up from reference TRBV7-2 and TRBJ2-7, is GAGVSQSPSNKVTEKGKDVELRCDPISGHTALYWYRQSLGQGLEFLIYFQGNSAPDKSGLPSDRFSAERTGGSVSTLTIQRTQQEDSAVYLCASSLGHGRSYEQYFGPGTRLTVT.

The chain combines TRBV5-1 with TRBJ2-1; TRBD2 might be the D (6 bases). V lost 0 bases, J lost 3 bases, and 10 bases lay in between. The CDR3 runs 15 residues. From germline, CDR1 is SGHRS and CDR2 YFSETQ. This CDR3 reads CASSLGLASYNEQFF. CDR3 DNA: TGCGCCAGCAGCTTGGGTCTAGCGAGCTACAATGAGCAGTTCTTC.

V gene TRBV30 combines with J gene TRBJ1-5; 9 bases align to TRBD1. This CDR3 is 14 amino acids long. V lost 4 bases, J lost 7 bases, and 8 bases stayed unmatched. Germline V CDR1 and CDR2: GTSNPN, SVGIG (reference sequence). Here the CDR3 DNA reads TGTGCCTGGACTCCGGGACAGGGAGTCCAGCCCCAGCATTTT. Translated: CAWTPGQGVQPQHF. Full variable domain (rest looked up from reference TRBV30 and TRBJ1-5): SQTIHQWPATLVQPVGSPLSLECTVEGTSNPNLYWYRQAAGRGLQLLFYSVGIGQISSEVPQNLSASRPQDRQFILSSKKLLLSDSGFYLCAWTPGQGVQPQHFGDGTRLSIL.

This clone was counted a few times. The rearrangement links TRBV6-6 to TRBJ2-5, with TRBD1 as a possible D gene (6 bases). The V end lost 5 bases, the J end lost 5 bases, and 12 bases lay between the germline ends. CDR3 length: 13 residues. CDR1 is MNHNY, CDR2 SVGAGI, per germline (reference sequence). The CDR3 region has the DNA TGTGCCAGCAGTATACAGGGCTTCGAGACCCAGTACTTC. Amino acids: CASSIQGFETQYF.

This rearrangement joins TRBV12-5 to TRBJ2-1; D is undetermined. The V gene's germline CDR1 is LGHNT and CDR2 FRNRAP. The V end lost 0 bases, the J end lost 5 bases, and 2 bases lay between the germline ends. The CDR3 consists of 12 residues. As DNA, the CDR3 is TGTGCTAGTGGTTTGGTACACAATGAGCAGTTCTTC. Its translation: CASGLVHNEQFF.

This clone was seen a handful of times. V is TRBV7-2 and J is TRBJ2-5; 7 nucleotides agree with TRBD1. Germline CDR1 is SGHTA and CDR2 is FQGNSA. The CDR3 has 14 amino acids. V lost 2 bases to trimming and J lost 4 bases; unmatched junction nucleotides: 4. CDR3 coding DNA: TGTGCCAGCAGCTTATCAACAGGGGTAGAGACCCAGTACTTC. Translated, it gives CASSLSTGVETQYF. The variable domain in full, with the rest retrieved from reference TRBV7-2 and TRBJ2-5, is GAGVSQSPSNKVTEKGKDVELRCDPISGHTALYWYRQSLGQGLEFLIYFQGNSAPDKSGLPSDRFSAERTGGSVSTLTIQRTQQEDSAVYLCASSLSTGVETQYFGPGTRLLVL.

The rearrangement uses TRBV5-4 and TRBJ2-7; D may be TRBD2 (5 bases). This CDR3 has 14 amino acids. Trimming pared 0 bases from V and 5 bases from J, leaving 12 bases between. The V gene's germline CDR1 is SGHNT and CDR2 YYREEE (reference sequence). The CDR3 sequence: CASSLGGSRNEQYF. The CDR3 DNA sequence: TGTGCCAGCAGCTTGGGTGGGAGTAGGAACGAGCAGTACTTC. Supplemented by reference TRBV5-4 and TRBJ2-7, the full variable domain reads ETGVTQSPTHLIKTRGQQVTLRCSSQSGHNTVSWYQQALGQGPQFIFQYYREEENGRGNFPPRFSGLQFPNYSSELNVNALELDDSALYLCASSLGGSRNEQYFGPGTRLTVT.

The J gene is TRBJ2-7, the V gene TRBV5-1, with 9 bases fitting TRBD1. The V gene end was trimmed by 3 bases and the J gene end by 3 bases; junction bases not matched to a gene: 10. Germline CDR1 SGHRS, CDR2 YFSETQ. This CDR3 has 16 residues. The CDR3 coding sequence is TGCGCCAGCAGCTCTAACAGGGGGCGCCGGGGCTACGAGCAGTACTTC. Protein product: CASSSNRGRRGYEQYF.

V is TRBV5-1 and J is TRBJ2-5; weak D call: TRBD1 (6 bases). In germline, CDR1 is SGHRS, CDR2 YFSETQ. V dropped 0 bases and J dropped 3 bases, with 9 bases sitting between them. This CDR3 region has 14 residues. The CDR3 DNA is TGCGCCAGCAGCTTGGACAGGGTAAAAGAGACCCAGTACTTC. It encodes CASSLDRVKETQYF.